This TCR beta chain derives from a study of T cell responses to AZD1222 COVID-19 vaccine. Findings and limits, study-wide: Repertoires were obtained solely post-peak T cell response. In a largely white British group with more females than males, clonal diversity was possibly underestimated. Unmutated variant regions reportedly attract nearly half of all spike-specific TCRs.

CDR3 length: 14 amino acids. The junction had 10 bases not matched to a gene; V was cut back by 6 bases and J by 2 bases. Per the germline V gene, CDR1 is SQVTM and CDR2 is ANQGSEA. Regarding this clone: The target antigen is unknown.

Some clones are missing from TCRdb's copy, which holds only in-frame ones; the method was immunoSEQ multiplex PCR. The sample gives 150,000 or so clones, roughly 90% of which show up once; around 3.2% is in the top ten. The sequences come from peripheral blood, collected on day 0 of AZD1222 vaccination. This sequence joins TRBV29-1 and TRBJ2-7; TRBD1 aligns across 7 bases. The receptor comes from an adult in good health. CDR3 region: CSVITGTVTYEQYF. For the CDR3, the DNA is TGCAGCGTCATCACCGGGACAGTCACCTACGAGCAGTACTTC.